This T cell receptor (beta chain) stems from a study of T cells in Graves' hyperthyroidism and ophthalmopathy. General study findings and limits: Peripheral blood also featured most of the thyroid clonotypes expanded above 0.001.

Concerning this clonotype itself: Its matching antigen is unknown.

Amplified TCR beta CDR3 regions derived from RNA transcripts. The HTBI set primed first-round TCR CDR3 RT-PCR. TCRdb fed the multiplex PCR reads into MiXCR, producing one record per CDR3 protein. The table has some 340,000 distinct CDR3 sequences, approximately 15% seen once. The origin of this receptor is a middle-aged woman with Graves' ophthalmopathy. The sample comprised blood.

CDR3 in DNA: TGCAGTGCCCCGCACAGGGAACCATACGAGCAGTACTTC. Residues: CSAPHREPYEQYF. V and J are TRBV20-1 and TRBJ2-7; possible D gene TRBD1, 6 bases. The CDR3 spans 13 residues. Per germline, CDR1 DFQATT and CDR2 SNEGSKA (reference sequence). With 6 bases removed from V and 4 bases from J, the gap between germline ends came to 16 bases.